This is a list of T cell receptor beta chains from one sample in a study of T cells in Graves' hyperthyroidism and ophthalmopathy. TCRdb re-called the multiplex PCR reads with MiXCR, one entry per CDR3 protein. Here the sample spans fewer than 350,000 distinct CDR3 sequences, 15% to 20% being singletons. The sample taken for sequencing was blood. Receptor source: a woman between 45 and 60 years old with Graves' hyperthyroidism. Each CDR3 is given with its conserved first and last residue. The D gene is left open where the match is weak. Clone size is not always given. Where it is, it says once, few, many or a class for expanded clones.

>TRBV20-1|TRBJ2-7|few|.
TGCAGTGCTAGAGATGGGGGCTACGAGCAGTACTTC
CSARDGGYEQYF
>TRBV7-6|TRBJ2-2|.|.
TGTGCCAGCAGCCCAACTGGGGAGCGTCGGGAGCTGTTTTTT
CASSPTGERRELFF
>TRBV3-1|TRBJ2-2|.|TRBD1
TGTGCCAGCAGCCCCTGGGGGACAGGAACCGAAGTGCTGTTTTTT
CASSPWGTGTEVLFF
>TRBV28|TRBJ2-1|.|.
TGTGCCAGCAGCGAGTTCTCGGGGGCATATGAGCAGTTCTTC
CASSEFSGAYEQFF
>TRBV5-6|TRBJ1-1|.|TRBD1
TGTGCCAGCACCTCGGGACAGACAGAAGCTTTCTTT
CASTSGQTEAFF
>TRBV10-2|TRBJ2-7|many|.
TGCGCCAGCAGTTCTAAAGATACACACCCCTACGAGCAGTACTTC
CASSSKDTHPYEQYF
>TRBV5-5|TRBJ2-4|many|TRBD1
TGTGCCAGCAGCTTGTTTGACAGGGGGAACATTCAGTACTTC
CASSLFDRGNIQYF
>TRBV12-5|TRBJ2-1|once|TRBD2
TGTGCTAGTGGTTTGACTGGCGGGAGCTGCAATGAGCAGTTCTTC
CASGLTGGSCNEQFF
>TRBV5-1|TRBJ2-4|.|.
TGCGCCAGCAGCTTGGCAGGGCCAGGACCTGCCAAAAACATTCAGTACTTC
CASSLAGPGPAKNIQYF
>TRBV18|TRBJ1-1|.|.
TGTGCCAGCTCACCTCGAGTGAACACTGAAGCTTTCTTT
CASSPRVNTEAFF
>TRBV30|TRBJ2-1|few|TRBD2
TGTGCCTGGAGTCCTGGCGGGAGTTTGAATGAGCAGTTCTTC
CAWSPGGSLNEQFF
>TRBV9|TRBJ2-1|few|TRBD2
TGTGCCAGCAGCCCTAGCGGATCCTACAATGAGCAGTTCTTC
CASSPSGSYNEQFF
>TRBV12-3/TRBV12-4|TRBJ2-1|many|.
TGTGCCAGCGGAATCGTTTGGGAGCAGTTCTTC
CASGIVWEQFF
>TRBV5-5|TRBJ1-5|.|.
TGTGCCAGCAGCGCGGACGGCGCGGGGAAGGGACATCAGCCCCAGCATTTT
CASSADGAGKGHQPQHF
>TRBV19|TRBJ2-2|.|TRBD2
TGTGCCAGTAGTATAGATGCAGCGGGGACCTTGGACGGGGAGCTGTTTTTT
CASSIDAAGTLDGELFF
>TRBV19|TRBJ1-2|.|TRBD1
TGTGCCAGTAGTATCCTGACAGGGGGAGACTATGGCTACACCTTC
CASSILTGGDYGYTF
>TRBV19|TRBJ2-7|.|.
TGTGCCAGTGCAGCAGGGGACGGGTACGAGCAGTACTTC
CASAAGDGYEQYF
>TRBV5-1|TRBJ2-7|few|.
TGCGCCAGCAGGGGCGCAGGGTACCACGAGCAGTACTTC
CASRGAGYHEQYF
>TRBV24-1|TRBJ2-2|.|.
TGTGCCACCAGTGATAGGGGGAACCCGAACACCGGGGAGCTGTTTTTT
CATSDRGNPNTGELFF
>TRBV11-2|TRBJ1-1|many|.
TGTGCCAGCAGCTTTGGGGACACTCAATTGACTTTCTTT
CASSFGDTQLTFF
>TRBV6-1|TRBJ1-3|.|.
TGTGCCAGCAGGGCAGGCTCTGGAAACACCATATATTTT
CASRAGSGNTIYF
>TRBV28|TRBJ2-2|many|.
TGTGCCAGCAGCCTTAACACCGGGGAGCTGTTTTTT
CASSLNTGELFF
>TRBV5-1|TRBJ2-3|.|.
TGCGCCAGCAGCTTGGGTACTCGTGAGGACACAGATACGCAGTATTTT
CASSLGTREDTDTQYF
>TRBV6-1|TRBJ1-1|.|TRBD1
TGTGCCAGCAGTTCGCCCCTTGGACAGGGGGCTTCGAACACTGAAGCTTTCTTT
CASSSPLGQGASNTEAFF
>TRBV15|TRBJ2-5|few|.
TGTGCCACCAGCAGTGGCGGGGGCATAGCAGGAGAGACCCAGTACTTC
CATSSGGGIAGETQYF
>TRBV11-2|TRBJ2-2|many|TRBD1
TGTGCCAGCAGCTCCGGGACAGGGCTTACCGGGGAGCTGTTTTTT
CASSSGTGLTGELFF
>TRBV18|TRBJ2-2|many|.
TGTGCCAGCTCACTCGAAGGGACCAACACCGGGGAGCTGTTTTTT
CASSLEGTNTGELFF
>TRBV10-3|TRBJ2-7|many|TRBD2
TGTGCCATCAGGGAGAGACTAGCGGGTGAGCAGTACTTC
CAIRERLAGEQYF
>TRBV3-1|TRBJ1-1|few|TRBD1
TGTGCCAGCAGCCAGGCGGGACAGGGGATCACTGAAGCTTTCTTT
CASSQAGQGITEAFF